Following are 31 T cell receptor beta chains from one sample sequenced in a study of T-cell reconstitution after alpha-beta-depleted transplantation in children. A TCRbeta library incorporating unique molecular identifiers was prepared. In TCRdb, the PCR reads were re-called with MiXCR into one record per CDR3 protein. This table has 700,000 to 850,000 distinct CDR3 sequences, roughly 15% appearing once. Sequenced material: PBMCs, mostly from graft donor cells, taken 360 days after TCRalphabeta/CD19-depleted stem cell transplant. Receptors originate from a male patient younger than 18 who had a stem cell transplant for acute lymphoblastic leukemia, so the T cells may come from the graft donor.

Only a few counts were recorded for this clonotype. The V and J genes are TRBV9 and TRBJ2-7; TRBD1 aligns across 7 bases. The CDR3 loop spans 15 amino acids. Trimming cost V 3 bases and J 0 bases; bases outside gene matches: 6. The germline gives CDR1 SGDLS, CDR2 YYNGEE. The CDR3 is CASSAGQSSSYEQYF. The CDR3 DNA reads TGTGCCAGCAGCGCGGGACAGAGTAGCTCCTACGAGCAGTACTTC.

The genes are TRBV20-1 and TRBJ2-5; TRBD2 is a possible D gene (5 bases). Trimming took off 0 bases at V and 0 bases at J, with 23 bases between the two ends. This CDR3 is 19 amino acids long. Germline CDR1 and CDR2: DFQATT and SNEGSKA (reference sequence). The DNA of the CDR3 is TGCAGTGCTAGAGATATGAGGGCAGGCATATCGGTTTACCAAGAGACCCAGTACTTC. Translation: CSARDMRAGISVYQETQYF.

The chain is built from TRBV12-3 or TRBV12-4 and TRBJ2-7, with 7 bases identical to TRBD1. This CDR3 comprises 14 residues. V lost 8 bases and J lost 1; bases outside the gene matches: 8. The CDR3 is CASVNRDRSYEQYF. The DNA of the CDR3 is TGTGCCAGCGTAAACCGGGACAGATCCTACGAGCAGTACTTC.

The chain uses TRBV6-1 and TRBJ2-1, with D perhaps TRBD1 (6 bases). This CDR3 spans 14 amino acids. Germline lookup yields CDR1 MNHNS and CDR2 SASEGT. Trimming removed 5 bases from V and 7 bases from J, with 15 bases in between. The CDR3 bases are TGTGCCAGCAGTCCCGACAGGTCGGTGAATGAGCAGTTCTTC. This sequence encodes CASSPDRSVNEQFF.

This clonotype showed up many times. The rearrangement joins TRBV24-1 to TRBJ2-1, with D perhaps assigned TRBD1 or TRBD2 (5 bases each). The CDR3 has 14 residues. Per germline, CDR1 KGHDR and CDR2 SFDVKD. Trimming shortened V by 5 bases and J by 7 bases, and 14 bases separated the two germline ends. CDR3 protein: CATSGPRGRNEQFF. CDR3 nucleotides: TGTGCCACCAGTGGTCCGAGGGGACGAAATGAGCAGTTCTTC.

This clonotype showed up just a few times. The V and J genes are TRBV5-1 and TRBJ1-1; D possibly corresponds to TRBD1 (6 bases). Germline lookup yields CDR1 SGHRS and CDR2 YFSETQ. V lost 2 bases, J lost 8 bases, and 31 bases lay in between. The CDR3 sequence is 19 residues long. The CDR3 nucleotides are TGCGCCAGCAGCTTAGAGGGGGGTATTGGGCTGAGTACGGGCGACGAAGCTTTCTTT. Translating gives CASSLEGGIGLSTGDEAFF.

CDR3 loop: CASSQGQVIGTEAFF. The DNA of the CDR3 is TGTGCCAGCAGCCAGGGACAGGTCATCGGCACTGAAGCTTTCTTT. The J gene is TRBJ1-1, the V gene TRBV4-2, with TRBD1 identical over 8 bases. Germline CDR1 and CDR2: LGHNA and YNFKEQ. The CDR3 is 15 residues long. Unmatched junction bases numbered 7, after V lost 3 bases and J lost 4 bases.

V gene TRBV11-2 combines with J gene TRBJ2-5; TRBD1 matches at 9 bases. CDR1 is SGHAT and CDR2 is FQNNGV in the germline V gene. There are 13 residues in the CDR3. V dropped 8 bases and J dropped 3; count of bases not matched to a gene: 4. The CDR3 DNA follows: TGTGCCAGCCAGGGACAGGGTGAAGAGACCCAGTACTTC. Translation: CASQGQGEETQYF.

This clonotype was observed a few times. The rearrangement joins TRBV5-1 to TRBJ2-5, with 12 bases aligning to TRBD2. The CDR3 runs to 15 residues. V was clipped by 6 bases and J by 5 bases; unmatched bases: 8. The germline V gene encodes CDR1 SGHRS and CDR2 YFSETQ. As DNA, the CDR3 is TGCGCCAGCACCGGGACTAGCGGGCCGGGGGAGACCCAGTACTTC. Amino acid sequence: CASTGTSGPGETQYF.

This sequence joins TRBV7-9 and TRBJ1-1, with 8 nucleotides matching TRBD1. Germline loops: CDR1 SEHNR, CDR2 FQNEAQ (reference sequence). This CDR3 region has 13 residues. With 4 bases clipped from V and 10 bases from J, the junction kept 8 bases outside the gene matches. The CDR3 DNA follows: TGTGCCAGCAGCTCCGAAAGGGGGACAGGAGCTTTCTTT. This translates into CASSSERGTGAFF.

The chain uses TRBV7-9 and TRBJ2-1; 9 nucleotides line up with TRBD2. CDR3 size: 17 residues. The J segment lost 3 bases and the V segment lost 5 bases, leaving 11 bases of the junction unmatched. Germline V lookup: CDR1 SEHNR, CDR2 FQNEAQ (reference sequence). The CDR3 sequence: CASSPRVVAGVYNEQFF. The CDR3 coding sequence is TGTGCCAGCAGCCCCAGGGTGGTAGCGGGAGTCTACAATGAGCAGTTCTTC.

The V and J genes are TRBV7-6 and TRBJ2-5; D perhaps matches TRBD2 (5 bases). CDR1 is SGHVS, CDR2 FNYEAQ, per germline. The CDR3 length is 15 residues. V gave up 3 bases and J gave up 1 base, with 12 bases separating them. This CDR3 reads CASSFYEGSQETQYF. Here the CDR3 DNA reads TGTGCCAGCAGCTTCTACGAGGGTAGCCAAGAGACCCAGTACTTC.

V usage is TRBV29-1 and J usage is TRBJ2-1; D unresolved. Trimming left V 1 base short and J 5 bases short, with 9 bases between. The germline gives CDR1 SQVTM, CDR2 ANQGSEA. CDR3 length equals 13 residues. The CDR3 protein is CSVEVTENNEQFF. The DNA for the CDR3 is TGCAGCGTTGAAGTGACCGAAAACAATGAGCAGTTCTTC.

This clonotype came up a few times. The chain employs TRBV5-1 and TRBJ2-1; possibly TRBD1 or TRBD2 for D (5 bases each). This CDR3 is built from 16 residues. The V gene lost 0 bases and the J gene lost 5 bases, with 15 bases spanning the gap. Germline assignment: CDR1 SGHRS and CDR2 YFSETQ. The CDR3 is CASSLVVGTLHNEQFF. CDR3 bases: TGCGCCAGCAGCTTGGTCGTGGGGACCCTCCACAATGAGCAGTTCTTC.

The rearrangement joins TRBV7-9 to TRBJ2-5; D unclear. This CDR3 region has 12 residues. The germline V and J ends were trimmed by 10 bases and 1 base, with 10 bases remaining between them. From germline, CDR1 is SEHNR and CDR2 FQNEAQ (reference sequence). In nucleotides, the CDR3 is TGTGCCATCGGGCAGCTCCAAGAGACCCAGTACTTC. Protein product: CAIGQLQETQYF.

The gene calls are TRBV4-2 and TRBJ2-7, with TRBD1 identical over 9 bases. The CDR3 runs 14 residues. Trimming removed 2 bases from V and 3 bases from J; junction bases left unmatched: 2. Germline V lookup: CDR1 LGHNA, CDR2 YNFKEQ. The CDR3 protein is CASSQTDRGYEQYF. CDR3 in DNA: TGTGCCAGCAGCCAAACGGACAGGGGCTACGAGCAGTACTTC.

CDR3 sequence: CASSEGGAWGQPQHF. CDR3 in DNA: TGTGCCAGCAGTGAAGGCGGAGCCTGGGGACAGCCCCAGCATTTT. The V gene is TRBV6-1, the J gene TRBJ1-5; D is unclear. The V gene's germline CDR1 is MNHNS and CDR2 SASEGT. This CDR3 has 15 residues. Between the trimmed V and J ends, which lost 1 base and 7 bases, there was a span of 14 bases.

This clonotype was seen ten or more times. The J gene is TRBJ1-1, the V gene TRBV12-3 or TRBV12-4, with D possibly being TRBD1 (6 bases). CDR3 length: 13 residues. The ends were cut back, 6 bases at V and 10 bases at J, with 18 bases in the middle. The DNA for the CDR3 is TGTGCCAGCAGCCCCCGGGGGGGGCATCTAGCTTTCTTT. Translated: CASSPRGGHLAFF.

The V gene is TRBV12-3 or TRBV12-4, the J gene TRBJ1-5, with no clear D. V lost 7 bases, J lost 4 bases, and 17 bases lay in between. CDR3 length: 15 residues. DNA for the CDR3: TGTGCCAGCACCCGATCCGGGCAGCTTAATCAGCCCCAGCATTTT. It yields the protein CASTRSGQLNQPQHF.

The chain has TRBV7-9 and TRBJ2-2, with 8 bases that match TRBD2. Germline lookup yields CDR1 SEHNR and CDR2 FQNEAQ (reference sequence). The CDR3 has 15 residues. V trimming: 3 bases; J trimming: 7 bases; junction bases outside the gene matches: 7. CDR3: CASSFTGTRSGELFF. The CDR3 DNA is TGTGCCAGCAGCTTCACCGGGACTAGAAGCGGGGAGCTGTTTTTT.

Only a few counts were recorded for this clonotype. The gene calls are TRBV20-1 and TRBJ2-1; 8 bases match TRBD2. The V and J ends lost 5 bases and 0 bases, in that order; junction bases with no gene match: 6. Germline V gene sequence: CDR1 DFQATT, CDR2 SNEGSKA (reference sequence). The CDR3 totals 15 residues. The DNA for the CDR3 is TGCAGTGCTGGTACTAGCGGTAGCTCCTACAATGAGCAGTTCTTC. This translates into CSAGTSGSSYNEQFF.

This rearrangement joins TRBV3-1 to TRBJ2-5, with 12 bases matching TRBD2. The CDR3 totals 17 residues. Trimming cost V 4 bases and J 0 bases; bases outside gene matches: 6. Germline V gene lookup returns CDR1 LGHDT and CDR2 YNNKEL (reference sequence). CDR3: CASSPRRTSGNQETQYF. The CDR3 region has the DNA TGTGCCAGCAGCCCGCGTCGGACTAGCGGGAACCAAGAGACCCAGTACTTC.

This clonotype was seen many times. The chain uses TRBV5-1 and TRBJ1-5, with TRBD1 as a possible D gene (6 bases). Germline lookup yields CDR1 SGHRS and CDR2 YFSETQ. The CDR3 contains 13 residues. Trimming stripped 4 bases from V and 7 bases from J, with 12 bases between. CDR3 loop: CASSIEGGQPQHF. The DNA of the CDR3 is TGCGCCAGCAGCATAGAAGGGGGGCAGCCCCAGCATTTT.

This clonotype has a count of ten or more. The CDR3 spells CASSFLAGGDTQYF. The CDR3 DNA follows: TGTGCCAGCAGCTTCCTCGCGGGAGGAGATACGCAGTATTTT. The chain combines TRBV11-2 with TRBJ2-3, with 8 nucleotides matching TRBD2. Germline-derived CDR1 and CDR2 are SGHAT and FQNNGV. With V trimmed by 3 bases and J by 5 bases, 4 bases remained unmatched. The CDR3 is 14 amino acids.

The chain employs TRBV20-1 and TRBJ1-2; TRBD1 agrees at 7 bases. CDR3 size: 13 residues. V shed 5 bases and J 4 bases; nucleotides not matched to a gene: 7. The germline gives CDR1 DFQATT, CDR2 SNEGSKA (reference sequence). CDR3 protein: CSALDRPIYGYTF. CDR3 DNA sequence: TGCAGTGCTTTGGACAGGCCGATCTATGGCTACACCTTC.

This clonotype was counted between two and nine times. The chain joins TRBV7-3 to TRBJ2-3; possibly TRBD1 for D (5 bases). V was clipped by 5 bases and J by 3 bases, with 9 bases between them. The CDR3 covers 13 residues. Per germline, CDR1 SGHTA and CDR2 FQGTGA. The CDR3, as DNA: TGTGCCAGCAGCACGGACAATACAGATACGCAGTATTTT. Protein: CASSTDNTDTQYF.

The rearrangement joins TRBV7-3 to TRBJ2-1, with D possibly being TRBD2 (6 bases). The germline V gene encodes CDR1 SGHTA and CDR2 FQGTGA. There are 12 residues in the CDR3. The ends were cut back, 1 base at V and 12 bases at J, with 10 bases in the middle. The CDR3 bases are TGTGCCAGCAGCTTAAAGCCGGGAGCGCAGTTCTTC. This sequence encodes CASSLKPGAQFF.

This clonotype showed up many times. The chain employs TRBV29-1 and TRBJ1-1; TRBD1 matches 8 bases. The CDR3 has 11 residues. V lost 4 bases and J lost 6; bases outside the gene matches: 1. Per germline, CDR1 SQVTM and CDR2 ANQGSEA. The CDR3 region is CSVAGGAEAFF. The DNA of the CDR3 is TGCAGCGTTGCAGGGGGCGCTGAAGCTTTCTTT.

In this sample, this clonotype turned up a few times. V usage is TRBV6-1 and J usage is TRBJ2-7, with 7 positions matching TRBD1. Trimming took 6 bases from V and 2 from J; bases not matched to a gene: 10. This CDR3 is built from 15 residues. The germline CDR1 and CDR2 sequences are MNHNS and SASEGT. CDR3 residues: CASRPQGSITYEQYF. The CDR3 DNA reads TGTGCCAGCAGACCACAGGGGAGTATAACCTACGAGCAGTACTTC.

This rearrangement joins TRBV7-3 to TRBJ2-7, with 8 bases lining up with TRBD2. The germline gives CDR1 SGHTA, CDR2 FQGTGA. Trimming removed 1 base from V and 3 bases from J; junction bases left unmatched: 5. There are 15 residues in the CDR3. CDR3 DNA sequence: TGTGCCAGCAGCTTAAGAGCGGGAGTTTTCTACGAGCAGTACTTC. It specifies CASSLRAGVFYEQYF.

This clonotype has ten or more counts. The rearrangement links TRBV5-5 to TRBJ2-3; D call uncertain. The CDR3 has 15 residues. V was cut by 7 bases and J by 1 base, with 16 bases left in between. The germline V gene encodes CDR1 SGHKS and CDR2 YYEKEE (reference sequence). The CDR3 nucleotides are TGTGCCAGCTTGCCACTTTGGAGTGGCACAGATACGCAGTATTTT. This gives the protein CASLPLWSGTDTQYF.